The clone carrying this T cell receptor beta chain was recorded many times. Its specificity is unknown. Germline trimming cut 0 bases from V and 5 bases from J; bases unmatched to any gene: 2. The CDR3 spans 15 residues. The germline V gene has CDR1 SQVTM and CDR2 ANQGSEA. Donation came from healthy Caucasian individuals in Russia who were aged 6 to 90. These data originate in a study of blood T cells in healthy people across ages. Study-wide context: T cells yielded about one barcoded beta molecule per two cells through template switching.

Study-wide results and caveats: Strong correlation linked observed beta diversity and percent naive T cells.

The authors ran a second PCR of roughly 6 to 12 cycles using a sample-barcoded 5' primer and a J-beta primer mix. Each cDNA molecule received a tag from a template-switch adaptor that had 12 random nucleotides. Each CDR3 protein is one row after TCRdb ran MiXCR on the 5' RACE reads. The data show around 850,000 distinct CDR3 sequences, under 40% seen once. The specimen was blood. This chain links TRBV29-1 with TRBJ2-5, with 14 bases fitting TRBD2. This TCR was recovered from a man aged 18 to 30 in good health. The chain's CDR3 is CSVEEGTSGGETQYF. In nucleotides, the CDR3 is TGCAGCGTTGAAGAGGGGACTAGCGGGGGTGAGACCCAGTACTTC.